The 6 T cell receptor beta chains below were found in one sample sequenced in a study of cytomegalovirus exposure and HLA in healthy donors. The PCR employed 60 Vbeta primers together with 13 Jbeta primers. Data came from immunoSEQ multiplex PCR; TCRdb stores just in-frame clones and leaves some out. Of 100,000 to 150,000 clones listed, roughly 85% were seen once; the top ten hold about 3.9%. Sequencing used PBMCs. Source of these receptors: a middle-aged woman in good health and CMV-seropositive.

V is TRBV30 and J is TRBJ2-7, with D maybe TRBD1 (6 bases). Trimming stripped 5 bases from V and 5 bases from J, with 16 bases between. This CDR3 region has 13 residues. Germline-derived CDR1 and CDR2 are GTSNPN and SVGIG (reference sequence). The CDR3, as DNA: TGTGCCTGGGGACACACAGGGCTGGACGAGCAGTACTTC. Translation: CAWGHTGLDEQYF.

As concerns this clone: Its ends do not fully match the called genes, so a read error is possible. The chain employs TRBV7-9 and TRBJ2-7; 8 nucleotides match TRBD2. Germline V lookup: CDR1 SEHNR, CDR2 FQNEAQ (reference sequence). The CDR3 extends over 16 amino acids. The CDR3 protein is CSSSPPGSGSLYEQYF. For the CDR3, the DNA is TGTTCCAGCAGCCCCCCGGGCAGCGGGAGTCTCTACGAGCAGTACTTC.

The gene calls are TRBV5-4 and TRBJ1-1, with D hard to call. V was trimmed by 2 bases and J by 5 bases, leaving 13 bases between them. CDR3 length: 14 amino acids. From germline, CDR1 is SGHNT and CDR2 YYREEE (reference sequence). The CDR3 spells CASSFGELSTEAFF. The CDR3, as DNA: TGTGCCAGCAGCTTCGGGGAGTTATCGACTGAAGCTTTCTTT.

The rearrangement uses TRBV19 and TRBJ1-2; TRBD1 aligns across 9 bases. The CDR3 has 13 residues. The germline V gene encodes CDR1 LNHDA and CDR2 SQIVND (reference sequence). V lost 3 bases to trimming and J lost 8 bases; unmatched junction nucleotides: 4. The CDR3 loop reads CASSITGGHGYTF. The CDR3, as DNA: TGTGCCAGTAGTATTACAGGGGGCCACGGCTACACCTTC.

This chain uses TRBV4-1 with TRBJ1-5; no reliable D call. The CDR3 totals 13 residues. V was cut by 1 base and J by 3 bases, with 4 bases left in between. The germline V gene has CDR1 MGHRA and CDR2 YSYEKL. CDR3: CASSQVYNQPQHF. The CDR3 coding sequence is TGCGCCAGCAGCCAAGTCTACAATCAGCCCCAGCATTTT.

This chain uses TRBV9 with TRBJ1-1; no clear D. Trimming left V 0 bases short and J 5 bases short, with 8 bases between. CDR1 and CDR2 from the germline V gene are SGDLS and YYNGEE. The CDR3 is 13 residues long. CDR3 DNA sequence: TGTGCCAGCAGCGTAGCGGGAAGGACTGAAGCTTTCTTT. Its protein product is CASSVAGRTEAFF.